A single sample gave rise to the 19 T cell receptor beta chains below, sequenced in a study of blood T cells in healthy people across ages. A J-beta primer mix and a sample-barcoded 5' primer were used in a second PCR of roughly 7 to 12 cycles. TCRdb re-derived calls from the 5' RACE reads in MiXCR, one entry per CDR3 protein. Seen here are around 1.5 million distinct CDR3 sequences, about 43% observed once, and the top ten hold 7% to 9%. Specimen: blood. All receptors come from a woman aged 18-29 years in good health.

On this clonotype itself: One end of the junction is discordant with germline, which a read error may explain. V is TRBV20-1 and J is TRBJ2-3; perhaps TRBD2 as D (6 bases). Germline lookup yields CDR1 DFQATT and CDR2 SNEGSKA (reference sequence). The CDR3 is 14 amino acids. Written as DNA, the CDR3 is TGCAGTGCTAGGGAGGGGTGGTCGGCAGATGCGCAGTATTTT. Encoded protein: CSAREGWSADAQYF.

V usage is TRBV28 and J usage is TRBJ1-6; unclear D gene. The germline V gene has CDR1 MDHEN and CDR2 SYDVKM. The CDR3 has 12 amino acids. V lost 8 bases and J 9 bases, leaving 11 bases between the germline ends. In DNA form, the CDR3 reads TGTGCCAGCGGACGCGTAGCTTCACCCCTCCACTTT. It codes for CASGRVASPLHF.

This clonotype was seen more than once but under ten times. This chain uses TRBV7-6 with TRBJ1-2; D not certain. The germline V gene encodes CDR1 SGHVS and CDR2 FNYEAQ. The CDR3 contains 13 residues. The ends were cut back, 6 bases at V and 5 bases at J, with 13 bases in the middle. The CDR3 sequence: CASSLGSGYGYTF. The DNA for the CDR3 is TGTGCCAGCAGTTTGGGGAGTGGATATGGCTACACCTTC.

The V gene is TRBV7-6, the J gene TRBJ2-7, with 11 bases that match TRBD2. The J call is uncertain, as TRBJ2-5 better fits the DNA end. Per germline, CDR1 SGHVS and CDR2 FNYEAQ. This CDR3 has 17 amino acids. The CDR3 bases are TGTGCCAGCAGCCCGGGACTAGCGGAGATGCTGGGAGAGACCCAGTACTTC. Translation: CASSPGLAEMLGETQYF.

The chain employs TRBV12-3 or TRBV12-4 and TRBJ1-6; 11 bases line up with TRBD1. The ends lost 3 bases at V and 9 bases at J; junction bases unmatched: 4. This CDR3 has 15 residues. CDR3 region: CASSFRDRGFSPLHF. In nucleotides, the CDR3 is TGTGCCAGCAGTTTCCGGGACAGGGGGTTTTCACCCCTCCACTTT.

J is TRBJ2-1 and V is TRBV6-2 or TRBV6-3; 7 bases map to TRBD1. Trimming took 5 bases from V and 7 from J; bases not matched to a gene: 8. The CDR3 spans 14 residues. Germline loops: CDR1 MNHEY, CDR2 SVGEGT. CDR3 residues: CASSHDRDPNEQFF. DNA for the CDR3: TGTGCCAGCAGTCACGACAGGGACCCTAATGAGCAGTTCTTC.

This clonotype has a handful of counts. The V call is TRBV20-1, the J call TRBJ1-5, with D tentatively TRBD1 (5 bases). V lost 6 bases to trimming and J lost 4 bases, with 19 bases between them. The CDR3 totals 15 residues. Looked up from germline, CDR1 is DFQATT and CDR2 is SNEGSKA (reference sequence). DNA of the CDR3: TGCAGTGCCCCCCTCCGGGGGACGGGTAATCAGCCCCAGCATTTT. This encodes CSAPLRGTGNQPQHF.

In this sample, this clonotype turned up a few times. The rearrangement links TRBV29-1 to TRBJ1-2; D unresolved. The CDR3 length is 13 residues. V was shortened by 5 bases and J by 2 bases, with 12 bases between the two germline ends. Germline CDR1 and CDR2: SQVTM and ANQGSEA. This CDR3 is CSVSSLLNYGYTF. As DNA, the CDR3 is TGCAGCGTTTCAAGCTTGCTAAACTATGGCTACACCTTC.

This clonotype showed up just a few times. The V call is TRBV7-9, the J call TRBJ1-2; tentative D call: TRBD1 (6 bases). This CDR3 has 14 residues. CDR1 is SEHNR and CDR2 is FQNEAQ in the germline V gene (reference sequence). Trimming cost V 5 bases and J 6 bases, with 16 bases left between them. CDR3 sequence (DNA): TGTGCCAGCAGCCCGGACAGTCGAGGGGATGGCTACACCTTC. This gives the protein CASSPDSRGDGYTF.

The chain carries TRBV7-9 and TRBJ2-1; a possible D gene is TRBD2 (6 bases). Trimming stripped 5 bases from V and 2 bases from J, with 16 bases between. The germline V gene has CDR1 SEHNR and CDR2 FQNEAQ (reference sequence). CDR3 length: 16 amino acids. CDR3 nucleotides: TGTGCCAGCAGCGCTACCGGGAGAATTACCTACAATGAGCAGTTCTTC. Translation: CASSATGRITYNEQFF.

In this sample, this clonotype turned up a few times. This sequence joins TRBV5-1 and TRBJ2-5, with unresolved D. The J call is uncertain, as TRBJ2-7 better fits the DNA end. Germline assignment: CDR1 SGHRS and CDR2 YFSETQ. The CDR3 runs 14 residues. The CDR3 DNA sequence: TGCGCCAGCAGCTCAAGGTCAGTGAGCGACGAGCAGTACTTC. It specifies CASSSRSVSDEQYF.

The V and J genes are TRBV5-1 and TRBJ2-5; TRBD2 aligns across 8 bases. The germline gives CDR1 SGHRS, CDR2 YFSETQ. The CDR3 extends over 16 amino acids. After removal of 4 bases from V and 5 bases from J, the junction contained 13 bases not matched to a gene. CDR3: CASSRQLAGTGETQYF. Written as DNA, the CDR3 is TGCGCCAGCAGCCGTCAATTAGCGGGGACTGGGGAGACCCAGTACTTC.

A remark on this clonotype: The junction shows a germline mismatch at one end, possibly a read error. This rearrangement joins TRBV12-3 or TRBV12-4 to TRBJ2-3, with D possibly called TRBD1 or TRBD2 (6 bases each). The CDR3 is made up of 12 amino acids. CDR3 DNA sequence: TGTGCCAGCAGGAGGGGGGCAGATGCGCAGTATTTT. Its protein is CASRRGADAQYF.

The V call is TRBV6-5, the J call TRBJ2-3, with 15 bases matching TRBD2. Germline V gives CDR1 MNHEY, CDR2 SVGAGI. The CDR3 spans 18 residues. V lost 2 bases to trimming and J lost 8 bases; unmatched junction nucleotides: 11. In nucleotides, the CDR3 is TGTGCCAGCAGTTACATCGGGACTAGCGGGGGGTTACGAGCTACGCAGTATTTT. This encodes CASSYIGTSGGLRATQYF.

This chain connects TRBV4-1 to TRBJ2-3, with D uncertain. V was cut by 3 bases and J by 4 bases, with 11 bases left in between. Germline CDR1 reads MGHRA; CDR2 reads YSYEKL. This CDR3 spans 14 amino acids. The CDR3 DNA is TGCGCCAGCAGCCAGCTGGGTTTTCCAGATACGCAGTATTTT. It is translated as CASSQLGFPDTQYF.

The chain is built from TRBV12-3 or TRBV12-4 and TRBJ2-1; no clear D. V dropped 5 bases and J dropped 13 bases, with 18 bases sitting between them. This CDR3 comprises 13 residues. The CDR3 nucleotides read TGTGCCAGCAGTGTGTACAAACAAGAGACCCAGTTCTTC. Its translation is CASSVYKQETQFF.

In this sample, this clonotype turned up a few times. The chain uses TRBV12-3 or TRBV12-4 and TRBJ1-1, with TRBD1 as a possible D gene (5 bases). This CDR3 is built from 13 residues. Trimming stripped 3 bases from V and 6 bases from J, with 11 bases between. In DNA, the CDR3 is TGTGCCAGCAGTTTGGGGGAAGGCGCTGAAGCTTTCTTT. This gives the protein CASSLGEGAEAFF.

The CDR3 DNA reads as TGTGCCAGCAGTGACCCAGCGGGAGTGGGCACAGATACGCAGTATTTT. Its translation: CASSDPAGVGTDTQYF. The V gene is TRBV6-1, the J gene TRBJ2-3; 8 nucleotides agree with TRBD2. The CDR3 loop spans 16 amino acids. The J segment lost 1 base and the V segment lost 3 bases, leaving 6 bases of the junction unmatched. Germline CDR1 MNHNS, CDR2 SASEGT.

About this clonotype itself: A read error may account for a junction end that differs from germline. This sequence joins TRBV29-1 and TRBJ2-2; 9 bases align to TRBD1. Germline V CDR1 and CDR2: SQVTM, ANQGSEA. The CDR3 is 16 residues long. The CDR3 sequence: CSIEAPGQGHTGELFF. In nucleotides, the CDR3 is TGCAGCATTGAAGCCCCGGGACAGGGACACACCGGGGAGCTGTTTTTT.